This entry features one TCR beta chain sequence. This record comes from a study of blood T cell repertoires in COVID-19. Study background: PBMCs, B-cell-depleted T cells, or T cells were the source of the cDNA or gDNA that made up the material.

The method was immunoSEQ multiplex PCR; TCRdb's version includes in-frame clones alone and lacks a portion of them. The sample carries about 68,000 clones, approximately 84% recorded once. Germline CDR1 is LGHDT and CDR2 is YNNKEL (reference sequence). The V and J ends lost 5 bases and 1 base, in that order; junction bases with no gene match: 2. The CDR3 sequence is 13 residues long. The sequence derives from a middle-aged man with active COVID-19. This chain joins TRBV3-1 (or the pseudogene TRBV3-2) and TRBJ2-7; 7 bases agree with TRBD1. Sequenced sample: peripheral blood. CDR3 in amino acids: CASSLGQSYEQYF. The CDR3 DNA follows: TGTGCCAGCAGCTTGGGACAGTCCTACGAGCAGTACTTC.